This T cell receptor (beta chain) was found in a study of shared clonotypes between healthy human individuals. Measured with immunoSEQ multiplex PCR; TCRdb has only the in-frame clones, and not every one. The sample has approximately 110,000 clones, about 70% seen once; the top ten hold approximately 23%. Per germline, CDR1 MDHEN and CDR2 SYDVKM. V shed 8 bases, J shed 9 bases, and the junction held 12 bases outside the gene matches. The CDR3 sequence is 15 residues long. This clonotype was obtained from a young woman in good health. The sample was memory CD8+ T cells sorted from blood. Subset meaning: CD45RO+ cells pooled with CCR7-negative TemRA cells. The chain uses TRBV28 and TRBJ1-3, with 11 bases fitting TRBD1. CDR3 sequence (DNA): TGTGCCAGCGTCGGGACAGGGGGGCTTAGCGGCACCATATATTTT. This encodes CASVGTGGLSGTIYF.